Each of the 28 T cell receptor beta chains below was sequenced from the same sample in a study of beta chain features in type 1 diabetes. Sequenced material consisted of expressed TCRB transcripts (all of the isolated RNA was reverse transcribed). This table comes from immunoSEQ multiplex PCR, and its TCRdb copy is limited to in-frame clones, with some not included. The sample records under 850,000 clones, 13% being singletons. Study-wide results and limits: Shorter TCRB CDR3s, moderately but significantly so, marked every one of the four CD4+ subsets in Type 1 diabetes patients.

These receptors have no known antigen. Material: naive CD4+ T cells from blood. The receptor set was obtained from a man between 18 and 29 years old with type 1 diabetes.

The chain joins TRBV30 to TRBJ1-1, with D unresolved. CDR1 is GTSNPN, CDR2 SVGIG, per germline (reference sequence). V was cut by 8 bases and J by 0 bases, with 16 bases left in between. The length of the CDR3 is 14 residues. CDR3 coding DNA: TGTGCCCGGTCGACGGGATTGATGAACACTGAAGCTTTCTTT. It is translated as CARSTGLMNTEAFF. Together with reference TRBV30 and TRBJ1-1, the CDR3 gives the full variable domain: SQTIHQWPATLVQPVGSPLSLECTVEGTSNPNLYWYRQAAGRGLQLLFYSVGIGQISSEVPQNLSASRPQDRQFILSSKKLLLSDSGFYLCARSTGLMNTEAFFGQGTRLTVV.

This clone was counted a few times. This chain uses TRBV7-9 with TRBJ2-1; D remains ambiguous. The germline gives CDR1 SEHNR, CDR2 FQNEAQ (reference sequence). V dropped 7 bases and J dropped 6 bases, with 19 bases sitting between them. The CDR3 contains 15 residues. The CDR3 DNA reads TGTGCCAGCACCTCGGAAGGGTGGTTGGGCAATGAGCAGTTCTTC. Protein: CASTSEGWLGNEQFF.

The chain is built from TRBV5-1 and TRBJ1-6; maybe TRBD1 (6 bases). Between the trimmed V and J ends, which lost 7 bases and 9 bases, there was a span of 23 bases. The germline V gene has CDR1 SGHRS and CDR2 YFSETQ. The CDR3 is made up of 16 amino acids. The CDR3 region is CASSPSILGGASPLHF. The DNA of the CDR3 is TGCGCCAGCTCCCCCTCAATACTCGGGGGCGCTTCACCCCTCCACTTT.

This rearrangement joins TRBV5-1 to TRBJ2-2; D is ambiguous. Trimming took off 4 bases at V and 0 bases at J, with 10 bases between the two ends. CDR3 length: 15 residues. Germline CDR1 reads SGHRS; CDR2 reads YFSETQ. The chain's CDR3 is CASSLGRTNTGELFF. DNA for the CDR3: TGCGCCAGCAGCCTCGGACGGACGAACACCGGGGAGCTGTTTTTT. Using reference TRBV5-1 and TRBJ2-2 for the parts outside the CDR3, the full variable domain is KAGVTQTPRYLIKTRGQQVTLSCSPISGHRSVSWYQQTPGQGLQFLFEYFSETQRNKGNFPGRFSGRQFSNSRSEMNVSTLELGDSALYLCASSLGRTNTGELFFGEGSRLTVL.

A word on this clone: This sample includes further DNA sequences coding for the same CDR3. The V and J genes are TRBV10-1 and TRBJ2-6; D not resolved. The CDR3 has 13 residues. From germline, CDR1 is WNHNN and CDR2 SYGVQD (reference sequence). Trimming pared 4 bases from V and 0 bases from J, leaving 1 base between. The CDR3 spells CASSGSGANVLTF. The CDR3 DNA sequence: TGCGCCAGCAGTGGCTCTGGGGCCAACGTCCTGACTTTC.

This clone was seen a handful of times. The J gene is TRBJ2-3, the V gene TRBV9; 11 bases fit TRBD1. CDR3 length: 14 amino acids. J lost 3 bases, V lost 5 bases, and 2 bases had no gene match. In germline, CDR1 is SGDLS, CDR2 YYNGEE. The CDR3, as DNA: TGTGCCAGCAGTCGGGACAGGGGGACAGATACGCAGTATTTT. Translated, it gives CASSRDRGTDTQYF.

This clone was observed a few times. CDR3 DNA: TGTGCCAGCAGCTCCGACCGGGACGGGAACACTGAAGCTTTCTTT. This codes for CASSSDRDGNTEAFF. The chain uses TRBV7-9 and TRBJ1-1; D perhaps matches TRBD1 (5 bases). CDR3 length equals 15 residues. Germline values: CDR1 SEHNR, CDR2 FQNEAQ (reference sequence). V gave up 4 bases and J gave up 1 base, with 13 bases separating them.

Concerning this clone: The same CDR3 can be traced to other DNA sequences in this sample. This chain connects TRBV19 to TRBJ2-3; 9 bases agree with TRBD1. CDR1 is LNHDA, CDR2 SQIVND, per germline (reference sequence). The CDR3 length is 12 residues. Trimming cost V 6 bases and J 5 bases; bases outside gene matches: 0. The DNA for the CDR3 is TGTGCCAGTAGGGACAGGGGAGATACGCAGTATTTT. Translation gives CASRDRGDTQYF.

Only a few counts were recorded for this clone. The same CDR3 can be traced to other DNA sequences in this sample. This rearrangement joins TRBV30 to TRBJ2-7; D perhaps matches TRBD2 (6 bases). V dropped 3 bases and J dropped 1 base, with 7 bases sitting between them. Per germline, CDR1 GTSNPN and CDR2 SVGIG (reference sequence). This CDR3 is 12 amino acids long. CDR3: CAWSGTSYEQYF. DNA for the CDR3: TGTGCCTGGAGCGGGACTTCCTACGAGCAGTACTTC.

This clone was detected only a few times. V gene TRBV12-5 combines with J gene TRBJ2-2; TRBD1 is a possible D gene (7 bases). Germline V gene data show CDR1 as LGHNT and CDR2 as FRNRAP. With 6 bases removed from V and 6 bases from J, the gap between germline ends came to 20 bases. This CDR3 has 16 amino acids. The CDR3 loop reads CASGARGGGWAGELFF. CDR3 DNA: TGTGCTAGTGGCGCACGTGGAGGGGGCTGGGCCGGGGAGCTGTTTTTT.

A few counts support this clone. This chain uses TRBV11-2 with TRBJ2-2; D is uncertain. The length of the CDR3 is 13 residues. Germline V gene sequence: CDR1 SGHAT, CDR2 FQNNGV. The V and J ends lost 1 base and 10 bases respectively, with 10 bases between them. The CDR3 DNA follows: TGTGCCAGCAGCTTAGGAAGGAGCGAGGAGCTGTTTTTT. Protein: CASSLGRSEELFF. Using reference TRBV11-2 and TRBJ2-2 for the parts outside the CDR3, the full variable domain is EAGVAQSPRYKIIEKRQSVAFWCNPISGHATLYWYQQILGQGPKLLIQFQNNGVVDDSQLPKDRFSAERLKGVDSTLKIQPAKLEDSAVYLCASSLGRSEELFFGEGSRLTVL.

The chain's CDR3 is CASSGGTPRETQYF. CDR3 in DNA: TGTGCCAGCAGTGGGGGGACCCCGCGGGAGACCCAGTACTTC. The rearrangement uses TRBV2 and TRBJ2-5; D might be TRBD1 or TRBD2, each matching 5 bases. This CDR3 region has 14 residues. V was clipped by 4 bases and J by 5 bases, with 14 bases between them. Germline V gives CDR1 SNHLY, CDR2 FYNNEI.

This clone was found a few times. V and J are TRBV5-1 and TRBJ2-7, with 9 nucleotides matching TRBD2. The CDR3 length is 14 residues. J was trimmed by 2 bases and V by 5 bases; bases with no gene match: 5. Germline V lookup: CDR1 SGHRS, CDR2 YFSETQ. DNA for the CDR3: TGCGCCAGCAGACCTAGCGGGAACACCTACGAGCAGTACTTC. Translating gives CASRPSGNTYEQYF. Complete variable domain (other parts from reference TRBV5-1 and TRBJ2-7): KAGVTQTPRYLIKTRGQQVTLSCSPISGHRSVSWYQQTPGQGLQFLFEYFSETQRNKGNFPGRFSGRQFSNSRSEMNVSTLELGDSALYLCASRPSGNTYEQYFGPGTRLTVT.

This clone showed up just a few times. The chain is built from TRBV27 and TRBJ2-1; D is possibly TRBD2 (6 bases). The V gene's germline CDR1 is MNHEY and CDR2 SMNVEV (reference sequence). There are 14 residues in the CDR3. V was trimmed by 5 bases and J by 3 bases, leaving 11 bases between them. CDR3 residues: CASSRRGVYNEQFF. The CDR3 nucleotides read TGTGCCAGCAGTCGGCGGGGCGTCTACAATGAGCAGTTCTTC.

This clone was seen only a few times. The CDR3 protein is CASTGLAGGTQYF. The CDR3 DNA is TGTGCCAGCACTGGACTAGCGGGGGGGACCCAGTACTTC. The chain combines TRBV6-5 with TRBJ2-5; 14 nucleotides agree with TRBD2. This CDR3 has 13 residues. Trimming at V came to 7 bases and at J to 7 bases, leaving 2 bases not matched to a gene. Germline loops: CDR1 MNHEY, CDR2 SVGAGI.

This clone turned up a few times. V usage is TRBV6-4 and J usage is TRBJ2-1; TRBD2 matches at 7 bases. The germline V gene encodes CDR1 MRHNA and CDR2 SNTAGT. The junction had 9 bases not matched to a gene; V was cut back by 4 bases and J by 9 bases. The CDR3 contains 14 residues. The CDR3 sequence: CASSVETSISEQFF. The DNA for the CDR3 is TGTGCCAGCAGTGTTGAGACTAGCATCAGTGAGCAGTTCTTC.

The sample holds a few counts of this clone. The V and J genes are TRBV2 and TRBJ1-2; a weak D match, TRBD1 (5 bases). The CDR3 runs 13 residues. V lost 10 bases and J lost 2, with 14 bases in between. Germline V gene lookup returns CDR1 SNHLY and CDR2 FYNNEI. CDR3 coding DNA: TGTGCCATTTCCGCGAGGGGAAACTATGGCTACACCTTC. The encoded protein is CAISARGNYGYTF.

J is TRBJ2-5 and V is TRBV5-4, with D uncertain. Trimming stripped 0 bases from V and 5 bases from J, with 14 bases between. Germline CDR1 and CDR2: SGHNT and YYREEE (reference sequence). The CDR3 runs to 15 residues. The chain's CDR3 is CASSLALLEIETQYF. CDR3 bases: TGTGCCAGCAGCTTGGCCCTTCTAGAAATTGAGACCCAGTACTTC.

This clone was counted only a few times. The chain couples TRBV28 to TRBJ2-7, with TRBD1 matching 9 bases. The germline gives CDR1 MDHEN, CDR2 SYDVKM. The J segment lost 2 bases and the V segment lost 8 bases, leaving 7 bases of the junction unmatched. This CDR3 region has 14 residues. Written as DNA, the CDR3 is TGTGCCAGCCTCCGGGACAGGGCTACCTACGAGCAGTACTTC. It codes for CASLRDRATYEQYF.

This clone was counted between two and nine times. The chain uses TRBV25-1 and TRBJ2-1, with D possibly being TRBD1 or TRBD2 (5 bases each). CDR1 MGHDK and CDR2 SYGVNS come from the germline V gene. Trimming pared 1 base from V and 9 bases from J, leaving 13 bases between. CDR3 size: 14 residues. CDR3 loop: CASSELLTRGEQFF. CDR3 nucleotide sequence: TGTGCCAGCAGTGAATTGCTCACTAGGGGTGAGCAGTTCTTC.

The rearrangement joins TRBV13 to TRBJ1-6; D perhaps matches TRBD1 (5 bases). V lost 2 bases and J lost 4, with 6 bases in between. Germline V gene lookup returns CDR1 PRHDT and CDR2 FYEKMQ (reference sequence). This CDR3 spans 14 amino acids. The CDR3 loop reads CASSLPGYNSPLHF. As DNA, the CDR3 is TGTGCCAGCAGCTTACCAGGGTATAATTCACCCCTCCACTTT. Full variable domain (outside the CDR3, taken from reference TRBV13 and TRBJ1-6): AAGVIQSPRHLIKEKRETATLKCYPIPRHDTVYWYQQGPGQDPQFLISFYEKMQSDKGSIPDRFSAQQFSDYHSELNMSSLELGDSALYFCASSLPGYNSPLHFGNGTRLTVT.

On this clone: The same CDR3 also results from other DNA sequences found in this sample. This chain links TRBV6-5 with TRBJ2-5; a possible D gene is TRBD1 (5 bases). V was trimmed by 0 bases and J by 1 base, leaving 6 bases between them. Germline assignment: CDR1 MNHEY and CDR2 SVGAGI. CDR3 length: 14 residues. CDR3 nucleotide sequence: TGTGCCAGCAGTTACTCGACAGCCCAAGAGACCCAGTACTTC. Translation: CASSYSTAQETQYF.

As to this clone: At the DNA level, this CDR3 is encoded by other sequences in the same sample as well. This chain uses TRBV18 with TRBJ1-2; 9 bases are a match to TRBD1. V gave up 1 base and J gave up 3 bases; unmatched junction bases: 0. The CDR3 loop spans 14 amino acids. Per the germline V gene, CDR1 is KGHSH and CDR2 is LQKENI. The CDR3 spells CASSPRTGDYGYTF. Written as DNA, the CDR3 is TGTGCCAGCTCACCACGGACAGGGGACTATGGCTACACCTTC.

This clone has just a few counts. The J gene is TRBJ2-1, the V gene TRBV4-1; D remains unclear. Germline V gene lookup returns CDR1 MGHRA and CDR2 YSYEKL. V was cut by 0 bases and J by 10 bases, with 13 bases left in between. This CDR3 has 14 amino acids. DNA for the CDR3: TGCGCCAGCAGCCAAGATGGGGTATTGGGGGAGCAGTTCTTC. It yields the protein CASSQDGVLGEQFF.

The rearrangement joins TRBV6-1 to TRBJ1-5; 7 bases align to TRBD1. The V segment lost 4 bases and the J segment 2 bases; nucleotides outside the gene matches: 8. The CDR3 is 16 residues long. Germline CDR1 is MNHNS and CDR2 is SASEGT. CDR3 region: CASSAFQGGGNQPQHF. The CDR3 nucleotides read TGTGCCAGCAGTGCGTTCCAGGGGGGCGGCAATCAGCCCCAGCATTTT.

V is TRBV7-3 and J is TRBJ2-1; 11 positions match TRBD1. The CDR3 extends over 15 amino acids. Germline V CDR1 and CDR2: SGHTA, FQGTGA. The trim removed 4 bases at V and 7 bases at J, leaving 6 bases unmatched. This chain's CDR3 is CASSSGTGGLNEQFF. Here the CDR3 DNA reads TGTGCCAGCAGCTCTGGGACAGGGGGGTTGAATGAGCAGTTCTTC.

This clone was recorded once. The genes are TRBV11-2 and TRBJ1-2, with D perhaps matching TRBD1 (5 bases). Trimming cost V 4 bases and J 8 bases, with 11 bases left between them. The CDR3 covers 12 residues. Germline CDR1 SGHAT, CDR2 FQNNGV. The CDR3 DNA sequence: TGTGCCAGCAGCTCCGGACACCGGGGCTACACCTTC. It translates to CASSSGHRGYTF.

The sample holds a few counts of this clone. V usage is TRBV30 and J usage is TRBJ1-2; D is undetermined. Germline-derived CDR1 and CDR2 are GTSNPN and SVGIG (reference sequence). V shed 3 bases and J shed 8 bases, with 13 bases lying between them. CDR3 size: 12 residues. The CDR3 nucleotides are TGTGCCTGGAGGCCTCCTGCAGGAGGCTACACCTTC. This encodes CAWRPPAGGYTF.